One sample yielded the 25 T cell receptor beta chains listed below, sequenced in a study of blood T cells in healthy people across ages. Together with a sample-barcoded 5' primer, a J-beta primer mix was included in a second PCR lasting about 6 to 11 cycles. In TCRdb, the 5' RACE reads were re-called with MiXCR into one record per CDR3 protein. The data show approximately 940,000 distinct CDR3 sequences, 48% seen once. Material: blood. These receptor sequences come from a young man in good health.

There are a few counts of this clonotype. The chain is built from TRBV28 and TRBJ2-3; the D call may be TRBD1 or TRBD2 (5 bases each). V lost 3 bases to trimming and J lost 0 bases, with 10 bases between them. The CDR3 consists of 15 residues. The germline CDR1 and CDR2 sequences are MDHEN and SYDVKM. The CDR3 spells CASSFPGASTDTQYF. The CDR3 DNA sequence: TGTGCCAGCAGTTTCCCCGGGGCTAGCACAGATACGCAGTATTTT.

The rearrangement links TRBV3-1 to TRBJ2-6; tentative D call: TRBD1 (5 bases). Trimming removed 7 bases at V and 4 bases at J, with 17 bases between. Germline CDR1 LGHDT, CDR2 YNNKEL (reference sequence). This CDR3 region has 16 residues. CDR3: CASTLRSGSGANVLTF. The DNA of the CDR3 is TGTGCCAGCACCCTTAGGTCAGGGTCCGGGGCCAACGTCCTGACTTTC.

This chain joins TRBV10-3 and TRBJ1-2; 10 bases are a match to TRBD1. V lost 6 bases, J lost 3 bases, and 7 bases stayed unmatched. The germline V gene has CDR1 ENHRY and CDR2 SYGVKD. The length of the CDR3 is 15 residues. This chain's CDR3 is CAIRPGQGIDYGYTF. The CDR3 DNA reads TGTGCCATCAGGCCGGGACAGGGGATTGACTATGGCTACACCTTC.

The CDR3 DNA follows: TGTGCCAGCAGCTTAACCTTCACGGGGGCCCAAGAGACCCAGTACTTC. It is translated as CASSLTFTGAQETQYF. The gene calls are TRBV7-2 and TRBJ2-5; tentatively, D is TRBD1 or TRBD2 (6 bases each). Trimming took off 2 bases at V and 1 base at J, with 14 bases between the two ends. CDR3 length: 16 amino acids. Germline CDR1 is SGHTA and CDR2 is FQGNSA.

The J gene is TRBJ2-5, the V gene TRBV6-6; D ambiguous. The germline V gene encodes CDR1 MNHNY and CDR2 SVGAGI (reference sequence). Trimming shortened V by 4 bases and J by 4 bases, and 7 bases separated the two germline ends. The CDR3 is made up of 12 amino acids. The CDR3 DNA follows: TGTGCCAGCAGTTCCCAAGCAGAGACCCAGTACTTC. This sequence encodes CASSSQAETQYF.

Comment on this clonotype: One junction end disagrees with the germline gene, perhaps due to a read error. The chain recombines TRBV4-1 with TRBJ1-2, with D uncertain. The germline gives CDR1 MGHRA, CDR2 YSYEKL. The CDR3 spans 16 residues. The CDR3 region is CANSQAGRGLAGGYTF. For the CDR3, the DNA is TGCGCCAACAGCCAAGCGGGTCGGGGATTAGCGGGCGGCTACACCTTC.

This clonotype was detected only once. CDR3 protein: CASSQEYGAGGSTQYF. DNA for the CDR3: TGTGCCAGCAGCCAAGAGTACGGAGCGGGGGGGAGTACGCAGTATTTT. The rearrangement uses TRBV3-1 and TRBJ2-3, with 10 bases that match TRBD2. CDR3 length: 16 amino acids. V was clipped by 0 bases and J by 8 bases; unmatched bases: 8. Germline V lookup: CDR1 LGHDT, CDR2 YNNKEL (reference sequence).

This chain uses TRBV28 with TRBJ1-1; D is ambiguous. There are 17 residues in the CDR3. Deletions cut 6 bases from V and 3 bases from J, with 23 bases between. The germline V gene has CDR1 MDHEN and CDR2 SYDVKM. CDR3 loop: CASSPNGRTRWDTEAFF. In nucleotides, the CDR3 is TGTGCCAGCAGCCCCAATGGACGGACGAGGTGGGACACTGAAGCTTTCTTT. Supplemented by reference TRBV28 and TRBJ1-1, the full variable domain reads DVKVTQSSRYLVKRTGEKVFLECVQDMDHENMFWYRQDPGLGLRLIYFSYDVKMKEKGDIPEGYSVSREKKERFSLILESASTNQTSMYLCASSPNGRTRWDTEAFFGQGTRLTVV.

This clonotype was seen a handful of times. This rearrangement joins TRBV4-1 to TRBJ1-2, with D possibly matching TRBD1 (6 bases). This CDR3 has 14 residues. Germline-derived CDR1 and CDR2 are MGHRA and YSYEKL. V was pared by 1 base and J by 8 bases, with 14 bases between. DNA for the CDR3: TGCGCCAGCAGCCAAGTTAAGGGGGTTGAGGGCTACACCTTC. It encodes CASSQVKGVEGYTF.

As for this clonotype: A read error may account for a junction end that differs from germline. The V call is TRBV4-1, the J call TRBJ1-1; no definite D call. Per the germline V gene, CDR1 is MGHRA and CDR2 is YSYEKL. The CDR3 consists of 13 residues. The CDR3 sequence is CAGSQGPNTEAFF. CDR3 bases: TGCGCCGGCAGCCAAGGACCCAACACTGAAGCTTTCTTT.

The chain recombines TRBV7-2 with TRBJ2-3; 7 bases map to TRBD1. Germline V gives CDR1 SGHTA, CDR2 FQGNSA. Losses at the gene ends were 5 bases for V and 0 bases for J; bases not matched to a gene: 5. The CDR3 totals 15 residues. CDR3 in amino acids: CASSRKGQSTDTQYF. The CDR3 nucleotides read TGTGCCAGCAGCCGCAAGGGACAGAGCACAGATACGCAGTATTTT.

This chain joins TRBV20-1 and TRBJ1-5; 8 positions match TRBD1. The CDR3 length is 15 residues. The V segment lost 3 bases and the J segment 6 bases; nucleotides outside the gene matches: 10. CDR1 and CDR2 from the germline V gene are DFQATT and SNEGSKA (reference sequence). The CDR3 protein is CSASLPQGEGQPQHF. DNA of the CDR3: TGCAGTGCTAGCCTACCACAGGGGGAGGGTCAGCCCCAGCATTTT.

The J gene is TRBJ2-4, the V gene TRBV20-1; 9 bases align to TRBD1. The last part of the DNA fits TRBJ2-7 better; the J call may be wrong. The CDR3 totals 15 residues. The germline gives CDR1 DFQATT, CDR2 SNEGSKA (reference sequence). The CDR3 DNA follows: TGCAGTGCTAGTGAACAGGGGGCGAGATTGTACGAGCAGTACTTC. It encodes CSASEQGARLYEQYF.

This clonotype was seen a few times. The chain has TRBV7-2 and TRBJ1-2; D possibly corresponds to TRBD1 (5 bases). CDR1 is SGHTA, CDR2 FQGNSA, per germline. V lost 5 bases to trimming and J lost 7 bases, with 17 bases between them. The CDR3 has 14 amino acids. The CDR3 reads CASSLWGVSGGYTF. Here the CDR3 DNA reads TGTGCCAGCAGCCTCTGGGGGGTTAGTGGTGGCTACACCTTC.

This clonotype was seen more than once but under ten times. The V and J genes are TRBV12-5 and TRBJ2-1; D may be TRBD2 (5 bases). The germline CDR1 and CDR2 sequences are LGHNT and FRNRAP. The CDR3 is made up of 12 amino acids. V gave up 0 bases and J gave up 13 bases, with 10 bases separating them. CDR3 loop: CASGLVAGGQFF. Written as DNA, the CDR3 is TGTGCTAGTGGTTTGGTCGCGGGCGGTCAGTTCTTC.

V is TRBV24-1 and J is TRBJ2-1, with TRBD1 matching 8 bases. Trimming cost V 0 bases and J 7 bases; bases outside gene matches: 4. CDR3 size: 15 residues. Germline assignment: CDR1 KGHDR and CDR2 SFDVKD. CDR3 coding DNA: TGTGCCACCAGTGATTTGACAGGGGGAAGAAATGAGCAGTTCTTC. Translated: CATSDLTGGRNEQFF.

The chain combines TRBV6-6 with TRBJ1-1; D not resolved. The ends were cut back, 4 bases at V and 5 bases at J, with 14 bases in the middle. The CDR3 spans 14 residues. Germline CDR1 and CDR2: MNHNY and SVGAGI (reference sequence). CDR3 amino acids: CASSSTLGGTEAFF. CDR3 sequence (DNA): TGTGCCAGCAGTTCAACACTGGGCGGAACTGAAGCTTTCTTT.

The chain joins TRBV6-1 to TRBJ2-3, with 11 bases aligning to TRBD2. Germline V CDR1 and CDR2: MNHNS, SASEGT. The CDR3 runs to 15 residues. The V segment lost 8 bases and the J segment 4 bases; nucleotides outside the gene matches: 8. The CDR3 is CASGELAGGPDTQYF. CDR3 sequence (DNA): TGTGCCAGCGGAGAATTAGCGGGGGGGCCAGATACGCAGTATTTT.

This chain links TRBV3-1 with TRBJ2-1; a weak D match, TRBD2 (5 bases). CDR1 LGHDT and CDR2 YNNKEL come from the germline V gene (reference sequence). V lost 4 bases and J 10 bases, leaving 8 bases between the germline ends. The CDR3 consists of 11 residues. The chain's CDR3 is CASSLQREQFF. CDR3 in DNA: TGTGCCAGCAGCCTCCAGCGGGAGCAGTTCTTC.

The V gene is TRBV18, the J gene TRBJ2-7; TRBD1 agrees at 7 bases. The V gene's germline CDR1 is KGHSH and CDR2 LQKENI. The ends lost 4 bases at V and 0 bases at J; junction bases unmatched: 12. The CDR3 extends over 17 amino acids. CDR3 bases: TGTGCCAGCTCACGGGCAGGGGGTGGATCTGGCTCCTACGAGCAGTACTTC. Translating it yields CASSRAGGGSGSYEQYF.

The chain uses TRBV28 and TRBJ2-6; the D gene is possibly TRBD2 (5 bases). Trimming took 4 bases from V and 2 from J, leaving 9 bases between them. CDR1 and CDR2 (germline): MDHEN, SYDVKM. The CDR3 consists of 15 residues. The DNA for the CDR3 is TGTGCCAGCAGTTGGAACGGGGCTGGGGCCAACGTCCTGACTTTC. Translating it yields CASSWNGAGANVLTF.

This clonotype showed up just a few times. The rearrangement uses TRBV29-1 and TRBJ2-3, with D perhaps matching TRBD2 (6 bases). Trimming removed 6 bases at V and 2 bases at J, with 18 bases between. The germline V gene encodes CDR1 SQVTM and CDR2 ANQGSEA. The CDR3 covers 15 residues. The CDR3 region has the DNA TGCAGCGTCACATTCGTGGGGGGATCCACAGATACGCAGTATTTT. It encodes CSVTFVGGSTDTQYF.

This rearrangement joins TRBV2 to TRBJ2-7; unclear D gene. V was cut by 9 bases and J by 7 bases, with 10 bases left in between. The CDR3 is made up of 10 amino acids. Per the germline V gene, CDR1 is SNHLY and CDR2 is FYNNEI. This CDR3 reads CASKQGEQYF. As DNA, the CDR3 is TGTGCCAGTAAACAAGGGGAGCAGTACTTC.

The chain couples TRBV28 to TRBJ1-1, with D hard to call. The V and J ends lost 5 bases and 0 bases respectively, with 13 bases between them. The CDR3 contains 15 residues. Per germline, CDR1 MDHEN and CDR2 SYDVKM. CDR3: CASSLPQTMNTEAFF. The CDR3 nucleotides read TGTGCCAGCAGTCTCCCACAGACCATGAACACTGAAGCTTTCTTT.

This clonotype was counted at least ten times. The V and J genes are TRBV4-1 and TRBJ2-4, with 7 bases fitting TRBD1. The CDR3 consists of 21 residues. J was trimmed by 1 base and V by 5 bases; bases with no gene match: 23. Germline V lookup: CDR1 MGHRA, CDR2 YSYEKL. This CDR3 is CASSNTMPGTAGISAKNIQYF. The CDR3, as DNA: TGCGCCAGCAGCAATACGATGCCCGGGACAGCCGGTATCAGCGCCAAAAACATTCAGTACTTC.